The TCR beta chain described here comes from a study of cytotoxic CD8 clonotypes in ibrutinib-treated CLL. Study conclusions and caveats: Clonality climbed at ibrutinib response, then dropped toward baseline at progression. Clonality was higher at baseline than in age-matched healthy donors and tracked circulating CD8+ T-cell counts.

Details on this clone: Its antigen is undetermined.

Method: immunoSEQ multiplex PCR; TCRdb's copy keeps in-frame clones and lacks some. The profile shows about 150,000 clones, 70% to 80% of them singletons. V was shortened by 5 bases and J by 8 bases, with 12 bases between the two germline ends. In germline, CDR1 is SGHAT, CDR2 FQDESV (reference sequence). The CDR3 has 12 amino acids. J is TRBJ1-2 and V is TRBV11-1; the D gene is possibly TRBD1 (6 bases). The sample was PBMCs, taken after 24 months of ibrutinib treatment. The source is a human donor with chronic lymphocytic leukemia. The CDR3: CASSLRGRGYTF. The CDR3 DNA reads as TGTGCCAGCAGCCTCAGGGGCCGGGGCTACACCTTC.